This is a list of T cell receptor beta chains from one sample in a study of blood T cell repertoires in COVID-19. Libraries were prepared by immunoSEQ multiplex PCR; TCRdb keeps only in-frame clonotypes and omits some of them. The sample lists some 120,000 clones; around 87% were seen once. Sequencing input: peripheral blood. The origin of the receptors is a man between 65 and 79 years old with active or convalescent COVID-19. The CDR3 runs from the conserved cysteine through the conserved F or W. Each record gives: clone size, V gene, D gene, J gene, CDR3 protein, CDR3 DNA. A D gene is named only where the DNA matches it firmly. Only part of the rows carry a size: once, few, many, or a class if the clone is expanded.

NA	TRBV13	TRBD1	TRBJ1-4	CASSPPGTGVEKLFF	TGTGCCAGCAGCCCCCCCGGGACAGGGGTTGAAAAACTGTTTTTT
NA	TRBV6-4	TRBD1	TRBJ2-5	CASGTDYQETQYF	TGTGCCAGCGGGACAGATTACCAAGAGACCCAGTACTTC
NA	TRBV14	TRBD1	TRBJ1-2	CASSPGQGISYGYTF	TGTGCCAGCAGCCCTGGACAGGGGATTTCATATGGCTACACCTTC
NA	TRBV6-5	NA	TRBJ1-1	CASRGTGYTEAFF	TGTGCCAGCAGGGGCACAGGGTACACTGAAGCTTTCTTT
NA	TRBV7-8	TRBD1	TRBJ1-6	CASSLGRSGGQPLHF	TGTGCCAGCAGCCTTGGGAGGTCAGGGGGGCAACCCCTCCACTTT
NA	TRBV27	NA	TRBJ2-2	CASSLLNTGELFF	TGTGCCAGCAGTTTACTAAACACCGGGGAGCTGTTTTTT
NA	TRBV28	NA	TRBJ2-2	CASSLGQNTGELFF	TGTGCCAGCAGTTTGGGACAGAACACCGGGGAGCTGTTTTTT
NA	TRBV7-9	TRBD1	TRBJ1-1	CASSSSGTGNTEAFF	TGTGCCAGCAGCTCGTCGGGGACAGGGAACACTGAAGCTTTCTTT
NA	TRBV18	TRBD1	TRBJ2-2	CASSQQGSGELFF	TGTGCCAGCTCACAACAGGGGTCCGGGGAGCTGTTTTTT
NA	TRBV2	TRBD2	TRBJ2-3	CASSDPLGLAGVTDTQYF	TGTGCCAGCAGTGATCCACTTGGTCTAGCGGGAGTGACAGATACGCAGTATTTT
NA	TRBV5-6	NA	TRBJ1-6	CASSLGLRERGSPLHF	TGTGCCAGCAGCTTGGGCCTAAGGGAGCGGGGTTCACCCCTCCACTTT
NA	TRBV9	NA	TRBJ2-3	CASSVELASYPGSTDTQYF	TGTGCCAGCAGCGTAGAACTAGCCTCTTATCCTGGGAGCACAGATACGCAGTATTTT
NA	TRBV5-6	NA	TRBJ1-2	CASSLDWDIYGYTF	TGTGCCAGCAGCTTGGATTGGGACATTTATGGCTACACCTTC
NA	TRBV7-9	NA	TRBJ1-1	CASSLFNTEAFF	TGTGCCAGCAGCCTTTTTAACACTGAAGCTTTCTTT
few	TRBV3-1/TRBV3-2	TRBD2	TRBJ2-5	CASSPASGRETQYF	TGTGCCAGCAGCCCGGCTAGCGGGAGAGAGACCCAGTACTTC
NA	TRBV24-1	NA	TRBJ2-6	CATSDLGSGANVLTF	TGTGCCACCAGCGATTTGGGGAGTGGGGCCAACGTCCTGACTTTC
few	TRBV9	TRBD1	TRBJ2-1	CASSPGQGYNEQFF	TGTGCCAGCAGCCCAGGACAGGGGTACAATGAGCAGTTCTTC
NA	TRBV2	TRBD2	TRBJ2-4	CASSDLLAGGAKNIQYF	TGTGCCAGCAGTGACCTACTAGCGGGGGGAGCCAAAAACATTCAGTACTTC
NA	TRBV5-6	TRBD1	TRBJ2-7	CASSPTFGQGAREQYF	TGTGCCAGCAGCCCTACTTTTGGACAGGGGGCGAGGGAGCAGTACTTC
NA	TRBV27	TRBD1	TRBJ1-2	CASRPTGGYGYTF	TGTGCCAGCAGGCCCACAGGGGGCTATGGCTACACCTTC
NA	TRBV7-2	NA	TRBJ2-5	CASSSNAGTVTQETQYF	TGTGCCAGCAGCTCCAACGCCGGGACTGTCACACAAGAGACCCAGTACTTC
NA	TRBV2	TRBD2	TRBJ2-3	CASSALADTQYF	TGTGCCAGCAGTGCTCTAGCGGACACGCAGTATTTT
NA	TRBV24-1	NA	TRBJ1-5	CATSGGYSNQPQHF	TGTGCCACCAGTGGCGGGTATAGCAATCAGCCCCAGCATTTT
once	TRBV28	NA	TRBJ1-1	CAAWTLMNTEAFF	TGTGCCGCGTGGACACTCATGAACACTGAAGCTTTCTTT
NA	TRBV19	TRBD1	TRBJ2-7	CASSAKGQGAYEQYF	TGTGCCAGTAGTGCAAAGGGACAGGGGGCCTACGAGCAGTACTTC
NA	TRBV28	TRBD1	TRBJ2-3	CASSPPRTGAVKDTQYF	TGTGCCAGCAGCCCGCCCCGGACAGGGGCAGTAAAAGATACGCAGTATTTT
NA	TRBV28	NA	TRBJ1-2	CASSFPDRTSNYGYTF	TGTGCCAGCAGTTTCCCAGACAGGACCTCTAACTATGGCTACACCTTC
NA	TRBV3-1/TRBV3-2	TRBD2	TRBJ2-5	CASSPGAGVGQETQYF	TGTGCCAGCAGCCCCGGGGCGGGAGTGGGGCAAGAGACCCAGTACTTC
NA	TRBV5-1	TRBD1	TRBJ1-2	CASSTGTESGGLYGYTF	TGCGCCAGCAGTACAGGGACAGAGTCAGGGGGTCTCTATGGCTACACCTTC
NA	TRBV18	NA	TRBJ2-1	CASSPRRARDNEQFF	TGTGCCAGCTCACCACGGAGGGCCCGGGACAATGAGCAGTTCTTC
few	TRBV27	TRBD1	TRBJ1-5	CASSLTGGPWGNQPQHF	TGTGCCAGCAGTCTGACAGGGGGCCCGTGGGGCAATCAGCCCCAGCATTTT
NA	TRBV24-1	TRBD1	TRBJ2-3	CATSWGQGTDTQYF	TGTGCCACCAGTTGGGGACAGGGGACAGATACGCAGTATTTT
NA	TRBV30	TRBD1	TRBJ2-1	CAWSEGTGGPNEQFF	TGTGCCTGGAGTGAAGGGACAGGGGGTCCCAATGAGCAGTTCTTC
NA	TRBV18	NA	TRBJ2-3	CASPVAGSTDTQYF	TGTGCCAGCCCTGTCGCAGGTAGCACAGATACGCAGTATTTT
NA	TRBV28	NA	TRBJ2-7	CASSPPPSVSYEQYF	TGTGCCAGCAGCCCACCCCCTAGCGTTTCCTACGAGCAGTACTTC